This TCR beta chain derives from a study of response to subunit inactivated influenza vaccine. Whole-study findings and limits: It was suggested by the authors that few new T cells are recruited by each seasonal influenza vaccination.

The germline CDR1 and CDR2 sequences are SQVTM and ANQGSEA. The CDR3 is 14 amino acids. V was cut by 3 bases and J by 3 bases, with 12 bases left in between. TCRdb reprocessed the RT-PCR reads with MiXCR, giving one entry per CDR3 protein. The sample contains more than 200,000 distinct CDR3 sequences, 12% of which appear only once. This clonotype was observed many times. As yet, its antigen is unknown. The source was non-naive T cells sorted from PBMCs, collected around 15 days before vaccination. This receptor was obtained from a man between 50 and 59 years old who received an inactivated influenza vaccine. The gene calls are TRBV29-1 and TRBJ2-1; D unresolved. CDR3 sequence (DNA): TGCAGCGTTGATGGGCAGGCCTTCTACAATGAGCAGTTCTTC. It encodes CSVDGQAFYNEQFF.